These 6 T cell receptor beta chains share one sample of origin, sequenced in a study of blood T cell repertoires in COVID-19. The repertoire was sequenced with immunoSEQ multiplex PCR; TCRdb's copy has only in-frame clones and lacks some. The sample yields roughly 300,000 clones, 86% seen once. Sequenced sample: PBMCs or T cells enriched from blood (not recorded which). The receptors shown here come from a woman aged 18-29 years who had recovered from COVID-19.

CDR3 protein: CASSLIAYEQYF. CDR3 coding DNA: TGTGCCAGCAGTTTAATAGCTTACGAGCAGTACTTC. The genes are TRBV6-2 or TRBV6-3 and TRBJ2-7, with D unresolved. Germline V gene data show CDR1 as MNHEY and CDR2 as SVGEGT. This CDR3 spans 12 amino acids. V lost 4 bases, J lost 4 bases, and 8 bases lay in between.

The chain is built from TRBV27 and TRBJ2-7; 8 bases match TRBD1. Germline-derived CDR1 and CDR2 are MNHEY and SMNVEV (reference sequence). The CDR3 totals 13 residues. J gave up 3 bases and V 7 bases, and 5 bases lay outside the gene matches. Here the CDR3 reads CASTRGQGYEQYF. In DNA, the CDR3 is TGTGCCAGCACCCGCGGACAGGGCTACGAGCAGTACTTC.

The CDR3, as DNA: TGCGCCAGCAGCGTTACAGGGGGCAATGAGCAGTTCTTC. This codes for CASSVTGGNEQFF. The chain couples TRBV5-1 to TRBJ2-1, with 8 bases lining up with TRBD1. V was pared by 4 bases and J by 6 bases, with 3 bases of the junction left unmatched. This CDR3 comprises 13 residues. Germline CDR1 is SGHRS and CDR2 is YFSETQ.

The V gene is TRBV30, the J gene TRBJ2-7; tentative D call: TRBD2 (5 bases). The CDR3 length is 14 residues. Trimming left V 5 bases short and J 4 bases short, with 18 bases between. Looked up from germline, CDR1 is GTSNPN and CDR2 is SVGIG (reference sequence). CDR3 DNA sequence: TGTGCCTGGGTTAGGCGGACTCATCCTTACGAGCAGTACTTC. Amino acids: CAWVRRTHPYEQYF.

J is TRBJ2-1 and V is TRBV5-1; 7 positions agree with TRBD1. CDR1 and CDR2 (germline): SGHRS, YFSETQ. J was trimmed by 0 bases and V by 4 bases; bases with no gene match: 7. The CDR3 is made up of 16 amino acids. The CDR3 nucleotides are TGCGCCAGCAGCCCACCGACAGGGAGCTCCTACAATGAGCAGTTCTTC. Translated: CASSPPTGSSYNEQFF. The full variable domain, rest sourced from reference TRBV5-1 and TRBJ2-1, is KAGVTQTPRYLIKTRGQQVTLSCSPISGHRSVSWYQQTPGQGLQFLFEYFSETQRNKGNFPGRFSGRQFSNSRSEMNVSTLELGDSALYLCASSPPTGSSYNEQFFGPGTRLTVL.

The chain is built from TRBV7-2 and TRBJ1-2, with D possibly being TRBD1 (6 bases). This CDR3 spans 13 amino acids. V was cut by 5 bases and J by 6 bases, with 13 bases left in between. Germline V gene lookup returns CDR1 SGHTA and CDR2 FQGNSA. DNA for the CDR3: TGTGCCAGCAGCGCACAGGGACTACATGGCTACACCTTC. Encoded protein: CASSAQGLHGYTF. Using reference TRBV7-2 and TRBJ1-2 for the parts outside the CDR3, the full variable domain is GAGVSQSPSNKVTEKGKDVELRCDPISGHTALYWYRQSLGQGLEFLIYFQGNSAPDKSGLPSDRFSAERTGGSVSTLTIQRTQQEDSAVYLCASSAQGLHGYTFGSGTRLTVV.